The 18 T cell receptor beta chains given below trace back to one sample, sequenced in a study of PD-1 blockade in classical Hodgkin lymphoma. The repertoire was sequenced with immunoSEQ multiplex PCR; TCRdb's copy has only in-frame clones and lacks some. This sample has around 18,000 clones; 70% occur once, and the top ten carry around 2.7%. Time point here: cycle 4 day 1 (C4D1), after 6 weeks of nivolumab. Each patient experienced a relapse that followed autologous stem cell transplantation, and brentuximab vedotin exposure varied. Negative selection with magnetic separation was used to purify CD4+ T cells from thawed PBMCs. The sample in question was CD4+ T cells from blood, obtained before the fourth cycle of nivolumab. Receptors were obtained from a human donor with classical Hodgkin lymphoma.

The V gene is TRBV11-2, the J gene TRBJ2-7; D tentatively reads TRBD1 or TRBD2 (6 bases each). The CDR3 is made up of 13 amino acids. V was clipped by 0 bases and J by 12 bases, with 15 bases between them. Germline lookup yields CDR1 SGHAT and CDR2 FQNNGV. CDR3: CASSLDGQRAGYF. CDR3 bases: TGTGCCAGCAGCTTAGATGGACAGCGAGCGGGGTACTTC.

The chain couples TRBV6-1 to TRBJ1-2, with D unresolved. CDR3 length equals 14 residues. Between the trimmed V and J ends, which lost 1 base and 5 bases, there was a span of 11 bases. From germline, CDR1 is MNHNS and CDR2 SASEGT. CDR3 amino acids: CASSEVGVGYGYTF. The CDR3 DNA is TGTGCCAGCAGTGAAGTCGGGGTTGGGTATGGCTACACCTTC.

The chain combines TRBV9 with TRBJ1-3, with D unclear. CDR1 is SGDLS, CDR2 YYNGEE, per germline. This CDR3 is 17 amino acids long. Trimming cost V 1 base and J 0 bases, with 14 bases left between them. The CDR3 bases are TGTGCCAGCAGCGTATCTGTAAGGTCACACTCTGGAAACACCATATATTTT. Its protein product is CASSVSVRSHSGNTIYF.

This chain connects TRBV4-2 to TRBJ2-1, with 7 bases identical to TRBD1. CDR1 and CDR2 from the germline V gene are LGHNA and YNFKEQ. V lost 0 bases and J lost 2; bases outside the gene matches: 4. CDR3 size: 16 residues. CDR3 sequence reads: CASSQDQQGTYNEQFF. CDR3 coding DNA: TGTGCCAGCAGCCAAGATCAACAGGGGACCTACAATGAGCAGTTCTTC.

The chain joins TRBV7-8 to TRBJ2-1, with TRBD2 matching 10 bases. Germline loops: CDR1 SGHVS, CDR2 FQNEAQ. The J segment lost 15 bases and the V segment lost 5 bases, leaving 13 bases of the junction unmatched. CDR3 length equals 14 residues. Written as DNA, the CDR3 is TGTGCCAGCAGCCAGATAGACCTAGCGGGGGCGGTGTTCTTC. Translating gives CASSQIDLAGAVFF.

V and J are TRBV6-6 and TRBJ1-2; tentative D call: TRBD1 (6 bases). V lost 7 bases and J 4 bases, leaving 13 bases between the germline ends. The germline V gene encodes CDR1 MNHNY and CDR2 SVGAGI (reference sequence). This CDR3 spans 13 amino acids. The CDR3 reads CASTQGTLYGYTF. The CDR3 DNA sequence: TGTGCCAGCACTCAGGGGACCCTCTATGGCTACACCTTC.

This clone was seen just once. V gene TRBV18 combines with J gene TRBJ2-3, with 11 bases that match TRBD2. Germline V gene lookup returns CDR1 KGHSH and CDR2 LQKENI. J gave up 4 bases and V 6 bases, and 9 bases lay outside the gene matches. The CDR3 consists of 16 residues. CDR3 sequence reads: CASSPNRTSGSDTQYF. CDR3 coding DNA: TGTGCCAGCTCCCCTAACCGGACTAGCGGGTCAGATACGCAGTATTTT. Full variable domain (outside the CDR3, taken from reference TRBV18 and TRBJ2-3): NAGVMQNPRHLVRRRGQEARLRCSPMKGHSHVYWYRQLPEEGLKFMVYLQKENIIDESGMPKERFSAEFPKEGPSILRIQQVVRGDSAAYFCASSPNRTSGSDTQYFGPGTRLTVL.

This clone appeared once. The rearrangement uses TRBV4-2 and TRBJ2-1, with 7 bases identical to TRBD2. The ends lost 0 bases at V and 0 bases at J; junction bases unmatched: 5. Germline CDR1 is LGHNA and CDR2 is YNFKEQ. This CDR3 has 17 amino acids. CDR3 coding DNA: TGTGCCAGCAGCCAAGATGTGGGGGGGGGCTCCTACAATGAGCAGTTCTTC. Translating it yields CASSQDVGGGSYNEQFF.

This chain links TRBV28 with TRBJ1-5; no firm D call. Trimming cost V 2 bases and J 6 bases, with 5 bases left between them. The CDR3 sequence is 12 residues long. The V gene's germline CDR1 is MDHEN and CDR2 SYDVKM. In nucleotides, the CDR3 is TGTGCCAGCAGTTTACTAGGTCAGCCCCAGCATTTT. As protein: CASSLLGQPQHF.

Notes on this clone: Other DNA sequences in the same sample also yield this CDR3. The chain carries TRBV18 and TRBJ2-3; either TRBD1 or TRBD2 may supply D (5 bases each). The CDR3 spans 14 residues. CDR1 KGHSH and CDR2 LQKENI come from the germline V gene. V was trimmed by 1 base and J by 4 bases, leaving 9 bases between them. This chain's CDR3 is CASSPRRGADTQYF. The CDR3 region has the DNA TGTGCCAGCTCACCACGACGAGGGGCAGATACGCAGTATTTT.

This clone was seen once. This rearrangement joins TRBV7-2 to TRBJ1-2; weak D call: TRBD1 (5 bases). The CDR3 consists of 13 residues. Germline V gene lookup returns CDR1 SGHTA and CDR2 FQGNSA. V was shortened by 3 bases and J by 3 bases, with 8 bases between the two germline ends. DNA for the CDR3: TGTGCCAGCAGCTTTACGGGGGACTATGGCTACACCTTC. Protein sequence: CASSFTGDYGYTF.

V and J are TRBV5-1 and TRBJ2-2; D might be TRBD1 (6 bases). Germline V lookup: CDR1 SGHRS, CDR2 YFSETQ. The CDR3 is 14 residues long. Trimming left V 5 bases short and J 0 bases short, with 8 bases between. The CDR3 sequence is CASSPGANTGELFF. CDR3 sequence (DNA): TGCGCCAGCAGTCCAGGGGCGAACACCGGGGAGCTGTTTTTT. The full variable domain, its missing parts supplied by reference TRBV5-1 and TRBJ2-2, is KAGVTQTPRYLIKTRGQQVTLSCSPISGHRSVSWYQQTPGQGLQFLFEYFSETQRNKGNFPGRFSGRQFSNSRSEMNVSTLELGDSALYLCASSPGANTGELFFGEGSRLTVL.

This CDR3 is CASRKQPGQGFTEAFF. The CDR3 nucleotides are TGCGCCAGCAGGAAACAACCGGGACAGGGTTTCACTGAAGCTTTCTTT. This chain connects TRBV5-1 to TRBJ1-1; 9 bases line up with TRBD1. Looked up from germline, CDR1 is SGHRS and CDR2 is YFSETQ. The CDR3 is 16 residues long. V was pared by 5 bases and J by 4 bases, with 12 bases of the junction left unmatched.

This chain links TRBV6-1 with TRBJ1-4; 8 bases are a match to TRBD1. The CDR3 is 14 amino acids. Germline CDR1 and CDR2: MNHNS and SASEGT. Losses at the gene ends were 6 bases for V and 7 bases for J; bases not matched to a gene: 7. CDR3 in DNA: TGTGCCAGCAGCCGACAGGGGTTGAGTGAAAAACTGTTTTTT. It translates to CASSRQGLSEKLFF.

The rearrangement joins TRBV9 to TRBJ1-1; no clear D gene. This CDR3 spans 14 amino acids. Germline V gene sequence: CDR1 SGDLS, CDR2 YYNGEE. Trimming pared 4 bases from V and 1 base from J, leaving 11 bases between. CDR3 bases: TGTGCCAGCAGCCAAAACGTGGCGAACACTGAAGCTTTCTTT. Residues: CASSQNVANTEAFF.

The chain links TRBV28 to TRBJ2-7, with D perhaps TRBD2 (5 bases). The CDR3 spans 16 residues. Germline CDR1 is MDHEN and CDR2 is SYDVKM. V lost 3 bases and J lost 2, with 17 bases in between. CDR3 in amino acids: CASSFERGKITYEQYF. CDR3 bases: TGTGCCAGCAGTTTTGAAAGAGGGAAGATCACCTACGAGCAGTACTTC.

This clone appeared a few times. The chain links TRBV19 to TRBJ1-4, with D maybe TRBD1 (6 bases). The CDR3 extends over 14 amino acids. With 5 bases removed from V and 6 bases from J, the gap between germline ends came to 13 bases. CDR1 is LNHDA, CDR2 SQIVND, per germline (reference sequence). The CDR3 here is CASSGGGSDEKLFF. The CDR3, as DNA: TGTGCCAGTAGTGGAGGGGGGTCGGATGAAAAACTGTTTTTT.

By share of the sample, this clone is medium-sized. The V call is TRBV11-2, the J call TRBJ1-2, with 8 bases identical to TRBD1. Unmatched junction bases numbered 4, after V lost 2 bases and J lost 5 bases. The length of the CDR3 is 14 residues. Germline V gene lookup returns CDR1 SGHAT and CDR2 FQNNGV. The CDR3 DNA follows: TGTGCCAGCAGCTTATTTACAGGGGGGTATGGCTACACCTTC. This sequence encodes CASSLFTGGYGYTF.